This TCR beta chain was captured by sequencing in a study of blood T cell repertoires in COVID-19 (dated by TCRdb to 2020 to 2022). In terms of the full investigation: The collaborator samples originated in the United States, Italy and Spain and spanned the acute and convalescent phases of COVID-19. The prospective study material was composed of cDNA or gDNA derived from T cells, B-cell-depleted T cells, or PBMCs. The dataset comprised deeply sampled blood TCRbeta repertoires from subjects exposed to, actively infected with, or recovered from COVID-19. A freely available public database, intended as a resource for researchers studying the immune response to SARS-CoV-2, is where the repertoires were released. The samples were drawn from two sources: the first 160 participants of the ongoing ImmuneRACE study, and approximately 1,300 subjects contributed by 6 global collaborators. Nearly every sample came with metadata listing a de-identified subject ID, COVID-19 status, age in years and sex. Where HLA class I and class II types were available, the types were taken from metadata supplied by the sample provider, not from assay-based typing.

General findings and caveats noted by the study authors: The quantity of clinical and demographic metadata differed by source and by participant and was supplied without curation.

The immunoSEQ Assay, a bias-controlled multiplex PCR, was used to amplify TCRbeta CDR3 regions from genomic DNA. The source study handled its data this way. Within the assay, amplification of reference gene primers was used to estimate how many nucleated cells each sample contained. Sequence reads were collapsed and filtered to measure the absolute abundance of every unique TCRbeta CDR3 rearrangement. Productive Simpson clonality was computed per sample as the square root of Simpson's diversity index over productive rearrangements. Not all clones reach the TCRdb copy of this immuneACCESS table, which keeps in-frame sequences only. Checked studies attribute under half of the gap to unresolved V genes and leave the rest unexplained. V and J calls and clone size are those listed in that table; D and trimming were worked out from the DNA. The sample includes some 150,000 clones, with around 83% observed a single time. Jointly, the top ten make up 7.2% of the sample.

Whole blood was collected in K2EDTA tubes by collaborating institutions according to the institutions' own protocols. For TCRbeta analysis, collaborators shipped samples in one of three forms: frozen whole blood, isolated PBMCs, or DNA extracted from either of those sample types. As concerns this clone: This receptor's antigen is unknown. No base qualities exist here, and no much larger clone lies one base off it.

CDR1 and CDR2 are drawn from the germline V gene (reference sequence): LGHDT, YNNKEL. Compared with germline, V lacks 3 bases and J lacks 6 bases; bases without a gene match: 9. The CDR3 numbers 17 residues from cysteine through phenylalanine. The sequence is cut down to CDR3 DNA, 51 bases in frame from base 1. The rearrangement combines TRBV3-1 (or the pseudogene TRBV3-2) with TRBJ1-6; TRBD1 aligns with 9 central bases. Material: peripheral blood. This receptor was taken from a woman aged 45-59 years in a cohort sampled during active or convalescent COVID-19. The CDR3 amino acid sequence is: CASSQGYTGGINSPLHF. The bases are TGTGCCAGCAGCCAGGGGTATACAGGGGGCATTAATTCACCCCTCCACTTT.